Below are 21 T cell receptor beta chains sequenced from a single sample in a study of shared clonotypes between healthy human individuals. TCRdb's table, derived via immunoSEQ multiplex PCR, lists solely in-frame clones and lacks some. Of some 900,000 clones in the sample, around 80% were seen once. The specimen was memory CD4+ T cells sorted from blood. Subset given: CD45RA-negative fraction. These receptors were taken from a man aged 18 to 35 in good health.

This clone appeared a few times. This chain connects TRBV5-1 to TRBJ1-1; D possibly corresponds to TRBD1 (5 bases). The germline V gene encodes CDR1 SGHRS and CDR2 YFSETQ. The CDR3 extends over 16 amino acids. Trimming shortened V by 0 bases and J by 2 bases, and 14 bases separated the two germline ends. The CDR3 protein is CASSLDVVGPNTEAFF. CDR3 in DNA: TGCGCCAGCAGCTTGGATGTTGTGGGACCTAACACTGAAGCTTTCTTT.

V is TRBV5-5 and J is TRBJ1-1, with D possibly being TRBD1 (6 bases). V was trimmed by 2 bases and J by 7 bases, leaving 12 bases between them. The CDR3 totals 13 residues. Germline V gene lookup returns CDR1 SGHKS and CDR2 YYEKEE (reference sequence). The CDR3 protein is CASSLIGGNEAFF. CDR3 bases: TGTGCCAGCAGCTTAATCGGGGGCAATGAAGCTTTCTTT.

The chain combines TRBV28 with TRBJ1-2; 12 bases agree with TRBD1. With 5 bases clipped from V and 7 bases from J, the junction kept 11 bases outside the gene matches. The CDR3 runs to 16 residues. Per germline, CDR1 MDHEN and CDR2 SYDVKM. CDR3 residues: CASSPGGQGAKSGYTF. The CDR3 DNA reads TGTGCCAGCAGTCCCGGGGGACAGGGGGCGAAGTCTGGCTACACCTTC.

The chain links TRBV5-1 to TRBJ1-2; tentative D call: TRBD1 (5 bases). Between the trimmed V and J ends, which lost 8 bases and 4 bases, there was a span of 18 bases. Germline CDR1 is SGHRS and CDR2 is YFSETQ. The CDR3 is 14 amino acids. DNA for the CDR3: TGCGCCAGTCAGAGTGGGGACCGGGGCTATGGCTACACCTTC. Translation: CASQSGDRGYGYTF.

This chain joins TRBV5-6 and TRBJ1-3; D gene unclear. CDR3 length equals 15 residues. The V and J ends lost 2 bases and 0 bases respectively, with 9 bases between them. Germline CDR1 is SGHDT and CDR2 is YYEEEE. The CDR3 here is CASSFSHSSGNTIYF. The CDR3, as DNA: TGTGCCAGCAGCTTTTCTCACAGCTCTGGAAACACCATATATTTT.

V is TRBV27 and J is TRBJ1-6, with no clear D. This CDR3 is 13 amino acids long. V shed 6 bases and J shed 7 bases, with 10 bases lying between them. Looked up from germline, CDR1 is MNHEY and CDR2 is SMNVEV (reference sequence). CDR3 sequence reads: CASSYTENSPLHF. DNA of the CDR3: TGTGCCAGCAGCTACACAGAGAATTCACCCCTCCACTTT.

The chain carries TRBV28 and TRBJ1-2; D unresolved. There are 15 residues in the CDR3. From germline, CDR1 is MDHEN and CDR2 SYDVKM. V dropped 3 bases and J dropped 0 bases, with 11 bases sitting between them. CDR3 sequence reads: CASSLRAVPNYGYTF. CDR3 in DNA: TGTGCCAGCAGTTTGCGGGCAGTACCTAACTATGGCTACACCTTC.

V gene TRBV19 combines with J gene TRBJ2-1; D gene uncertain. V was pared by 2 bases and J by 0 bases, with 11 bases between. The CDR3 runs 16 residues. From germline, CDR1 is LNHDA and CDR2 SQIVND (reference sequence). The CDR3 protein is CASSIYKGSSYNEQFF. The CDR3, as DNA: TGTGCCAGTAGTATATATAAGGGTAGCTCCTACAATGAGCAGTTCTTC. Supplemented by reference TRBV19 and TRBJ2-1, the full variable domain reads DGGITQSPKYLFRKEGQNVTLSCEQNLNHDAMYWYRQDPGQGLRLIYYSQIVNDFQKGDIAEGYSVSREKKESFPLTVTSAQKNPTAFYLCASSIYKGSSYNEQFFGPGTRLTVL.

The chain uses TRBV10-3 and TRBJ2-3, with D perhaps assigned TRBD1 or TRBD2 (5 bases each). Trimming shortened V by 5 bases and J by 7 bases, and 10 bases separated the two germline ends. CDR1 and CDR2 (germline): ENHRY, SYGVKD. The CDR3 sequence is 12 residues long. Here the CDR3 DNA reads TGTGCCATCAGTCCCGGGACGTATACGCAGTATTTT. Its translation: CAISPGTYTQYF.

V is TRBV4-3 and J is TRBJ1-5; D call uncertain. Per the germline V gene, CDR1 is LGHNA and CDR2 is YSLEER. V was trimmed by 0 bases and J by 7 bases, leaving 13 bases between them. The CDR3 covers 15 residues. This chain's CDR3 is CASSQDFSRAQPQHF. The CDR3 coding sequence is TGCGCCAGCAGCCAAGATTTCTCGAGGGCCCAGCCCCAGCATTTT.

This clone turned up a few times. This rearrangement joins TRBV29-1 to TRBJ2-7; D remains ambiguous. Trimming left V 5 bases short and J 2 bases short, with 10 bases between. CDR1 and CDR2 from the germline V gene are SQVTM and ANQGSEA. The CDR3 loop spans 12 amino acids. Written as DNA, the CDR3 is TGCAGCGTTCTAAGCGACACCTACGAGCAGTACTTC. Its protein product is CSVLSDTYEQYF.

The chain combines TRBV28 with TRBJ2-2; D unclear. Trimming cost V 3 bases and J 3 bases, with 8 bases left between them. The CDR3 has 14 amino acids. Germline-derived CDR1 and CDR2 are MDHEN and SYDVKM. CDR3 amino acids: CASSLSDYTGELFF. The CDR3, as DNA: TGTGCCAGCAGTTTGTCAGATTACACCGGGGAGCTGTTTTTT.

This sequence joins TRBV25-1 and TRBJ2-5, with D possibly TRBD1 on 6 matching bases. The CDR3 spans 12 residues. Germline-derived CDR1 and CDR2 are MGHDK and SYGVNS. V was trimmed by 5 bases and J by 6 bases, leaving 10 bases between them. CDR3 nucleotide sequence: TGTGCCAGCAGTACAGGGTTACAGACCCAGTACTTC. It yields the protein CASSTGLQTQYF.

The chain has TRBV7-2 and TRBJ1-1, with D possibly being TRBD1 (5 bases). Trimming cost V 7 bases and J 5 bases, with 17 bases left between them. CDR3 length: 14 amino acids. Germline V CDR1 and CDR2: SGHTA, FQGNSA. The CDR3 coding sequence is TGTGCCAGCACCCAAGAGGGTCGGGGGACTGAAGCTTTCTTT. Encoded protein: CASTQEGRGTEAFF. Together with reference TRBV7-2 and TRBJ1-1, the CDR3 gives the full variable domain: GAGVSQSPSNKVTEKGKDVELRCDPISGHTALYWYRQSLGQGLEFLIYFQGNSAPDKSGLPSDRFSAERTGGSVSTLTIQRTQQEDSAVYLCASTQEGRGTEAFFGQGTRLTVV.

J is TRBJ2-7 and V is TRBV19, with 8 nucleotides matching TRBD1. Germline lookup yields CDR1 LNHDA and CDR2 SQIVND (reference sequence). This CDR3 has 15 residues. After removal of 5 bases from V and 2 bases from J, the junction contained 8 bases not matched to a gene. The CDR3 coding sequence is TGTGCCAGTAGTGAATATAAGACAGGGGCCTACGAGCAGTACTTC. Protein: CASSEYKTGAYEQYF.

The genes are TRBV7-9 and TRBJ2-2; D is ambiguous. This CDR3 contains 15 residues. Trimming pared 5 bases from V and 0 bases from J, leaving 10 bases between. Germline loops: CDR1 SEHNR, CDR2 FQNEAQ (reference sequence). CDR3 residues: CASSPALTNTGELFF. The CDR3 DNA sequence: TGTGCCAGCAGCCCCGCTTTGACGAACACCGGGGAGCTGTTTTTT.

The chain employs TRBV25-1 and TRBJ1-6; D not certain. CDR3 length: 15 residues. Germline CDR1 is MGHDK and CDR2 is SYGVNS. V lost 7 bases and J 0 bases, leaving 10 bases between the germline ends. CDR3 sequence (DNA): TGTGCCAGCAATCGGGGAAGCTCCTATAATTCACCCCTCCACTTT. It is translated as CASNRGSSYNSPLHF.

This clone was counted at least ten times. This sequence joins TRBV6-1 and TRBJ1-2, with D uncertain. In germline, CDR1 is MNHNS, CDR2 SASEGT. V shed 7 bases and J shed 3 bases, with 18 bases lying between them. This CDR3 is 15 amino acids long. CDR3 DNA: TGTGCCAGCACCCGCAGCTATAGTATGGACTATGGCTACACCTTC. This encodes CASTRSYSMDYGYTF.

As to this clone: A junction boundary mismatches the germline segment, possibly from a read error. This chain joins TRBV18 and TRBJ2-7; D unresolved. The CDR3 totals 16 residues. CDR1 and CDR2 from the germline V gene are KGHSH and LQKENI. CDR3: CASSPSPSISSYEQYF. The CDR3 nucleotides read TGTGCCAGCTCACCAAGTCCTTCGATTAGCTCCTACGAGCAGTATTTC.

The V call is TRBV9, the J call TRBJ2-3; D possibly corresponds to TRBD1 (6 bases). The CDR3 extends over 15 amino acids. The germline V and J ends were trimmed by 0 bases and 4 bases, with 12 bases remaining between them. Germline CDR1 reads SGDLS; CDR2 reads YYNGEE. The DNA of the CDR3 is TGTGCCAGCAGCGTAGGTAGGGGGTCGGCAGATACGCAGTATTTT. Its protein is CASSVGRGSADTQYF.

The V and J genes are TRBV4-1 and TRBJ2-5; D remains unclear. CDR1 and CDR2 from the germline V gene are MGHRA and YSYEKL. Trimming took off 1 base at V and 2 bases at J, with 17 bases between the two ends. CDR3 length: 17 amino acids. The CDR3 coding sequence is TGCGCCAGCAGCCAAGCCTACGTGAAACAGCTACAAGAGACCCAGTACTTC. This translates into CASSQAYVKQLQETQYF.